Here is one TCR beta chain with its context. Its target is not known. Germline V CDR1 and CDR2: MDHEN, SYDVKM. The J segment lost 7 bases and the V segment lost 5 bases, leaving 22 bases of the junction unmatched. This CDR3 is 18 amino acids long. Both subsets, CD45RA+ naive and CD45RA-negative memory, were split from the CD4+ cells. Profiled with immunoSEQ multiplex PCR; TCRdb holds only in-frame clones, not every one. The profile shows over a million clones, about 75% of them singletons. The sample is drawn from a study of shared clonotypes between healthy human individuals. Turning to the study itself: Samples came from two female and a few male donors aged 18 to 49.

Overall study results and limits: Against clonotypes common to all four donors, non-shared ones had lower generation probabilities. Even with large depth, rarefaction showed that sorted-subset sequencing was incomplete.

This TCR came from a young man in good health. This chain joins TRBV28 and TRBJ1-2; 7 bases map to TRBD1. The sample taken for sequencing was memory CD4+ T cells sorted from blood. Noted subset: CD45RA-negative fraction. The CDR3 coding sequence is TGTGCCAGCAGTCAAGATACAGGGGTCTCATCGCGGGGCCGTGGCTACACCTTC. Translated, it gives CASSQDTGVSSRGRGYTF.